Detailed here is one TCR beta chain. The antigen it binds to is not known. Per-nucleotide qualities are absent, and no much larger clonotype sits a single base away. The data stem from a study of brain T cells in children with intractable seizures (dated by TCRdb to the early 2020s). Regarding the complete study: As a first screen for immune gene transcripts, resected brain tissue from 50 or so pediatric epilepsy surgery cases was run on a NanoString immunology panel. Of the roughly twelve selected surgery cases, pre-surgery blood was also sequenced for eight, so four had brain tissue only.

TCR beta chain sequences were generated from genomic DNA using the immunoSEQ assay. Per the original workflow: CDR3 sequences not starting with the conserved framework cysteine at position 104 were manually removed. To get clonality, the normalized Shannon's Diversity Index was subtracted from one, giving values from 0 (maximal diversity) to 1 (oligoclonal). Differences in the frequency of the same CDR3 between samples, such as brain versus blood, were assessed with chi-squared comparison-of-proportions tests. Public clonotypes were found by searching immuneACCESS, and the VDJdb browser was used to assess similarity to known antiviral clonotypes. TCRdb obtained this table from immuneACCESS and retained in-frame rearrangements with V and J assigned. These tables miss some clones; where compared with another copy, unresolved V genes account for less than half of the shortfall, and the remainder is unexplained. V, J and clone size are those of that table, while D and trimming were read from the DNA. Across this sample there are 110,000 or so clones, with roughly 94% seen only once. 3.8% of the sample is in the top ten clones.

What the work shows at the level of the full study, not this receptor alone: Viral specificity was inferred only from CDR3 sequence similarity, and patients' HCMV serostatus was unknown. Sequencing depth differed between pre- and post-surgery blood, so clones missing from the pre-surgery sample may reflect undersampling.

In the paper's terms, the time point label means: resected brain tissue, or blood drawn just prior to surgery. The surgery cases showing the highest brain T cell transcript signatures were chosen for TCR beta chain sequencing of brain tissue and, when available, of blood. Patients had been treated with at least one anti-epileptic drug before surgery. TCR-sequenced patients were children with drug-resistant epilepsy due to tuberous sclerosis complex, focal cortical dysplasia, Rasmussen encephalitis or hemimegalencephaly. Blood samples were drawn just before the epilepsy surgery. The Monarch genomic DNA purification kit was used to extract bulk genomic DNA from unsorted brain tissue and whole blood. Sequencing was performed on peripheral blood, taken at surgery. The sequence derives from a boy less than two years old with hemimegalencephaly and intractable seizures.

For the CDR3, the sequence is CASKGASAAYEQYF. The DNA reads as follows: TGCGCCAGCAAAGGAGCCTCGGCCGCCTACGAGCAGTACTTC. The chain uses TRBV5-1 and TRBJ2-7; the D gene remains uncertain. CDR1 and CDR2 are read off the germline V gene as SGHRS and YFSETQ. The CDR3 contains 14 residues, cysteine and phenylalanine counted. Only the CDR3 DNA is retained, 42 bases long and in frame from the first base. V was cut back by 6 bases and J by 2 bases, leaving a gap of 15 bases between them. The entire variable domain, with the stretches around the CDR3 drawn from the reference TRBV5-1 and TRBJ2-7 proteins, is KAGVTQTPRYLIKTRGQQVTLSCSPISGHRSVSWYQQTPGQGLQFLFEYFSETQRNKGNFPGRFSGRQFSNSRSEMNVSTLELGDSALYLCASKGASAAYEQYFGPGTRLTVT.